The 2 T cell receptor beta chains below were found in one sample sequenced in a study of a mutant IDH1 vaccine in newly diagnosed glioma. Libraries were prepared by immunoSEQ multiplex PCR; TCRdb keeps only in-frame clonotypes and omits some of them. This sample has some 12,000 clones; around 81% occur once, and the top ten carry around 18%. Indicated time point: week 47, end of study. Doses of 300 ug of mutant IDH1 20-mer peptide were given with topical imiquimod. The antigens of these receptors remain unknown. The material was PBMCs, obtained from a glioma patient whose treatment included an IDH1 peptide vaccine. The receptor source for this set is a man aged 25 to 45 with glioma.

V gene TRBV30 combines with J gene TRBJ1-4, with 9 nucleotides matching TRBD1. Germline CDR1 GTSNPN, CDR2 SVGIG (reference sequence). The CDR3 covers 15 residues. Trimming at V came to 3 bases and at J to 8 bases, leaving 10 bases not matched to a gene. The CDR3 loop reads CAWRGTGRIREKLFF. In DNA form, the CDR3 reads TGTGCCTGGAGGGGGACAGGGAGAATTAGGGAAAAACTGTTTTTT.

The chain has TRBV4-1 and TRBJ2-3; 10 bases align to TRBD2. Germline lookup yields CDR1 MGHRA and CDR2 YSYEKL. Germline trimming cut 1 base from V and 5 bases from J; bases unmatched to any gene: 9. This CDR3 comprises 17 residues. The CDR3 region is CASSQGFLSGRGDTQYF. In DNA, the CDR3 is TGCGCCAGCAGCCAAGGGTTTTTAAGCGGGAGGGGAGATACGCAGTATTTT.